The 18 T cell receptor beta chains reported below all come from one sample, sequenced in a study of cytomegalovirus exposure and HLA in healthy donors. The PCR had 60 Vbeta and 13 Jbeta primers. TCRdb's copy holds only in-frame clones and misses some; the assay was immunoSEQ multiplex PCR. The sample consists of 77,000 or so clones, approximately 82% of them appearing once. Input material: PBMCs. The source is a man between 70 and 80 years old in good health and CMV-seropositive.

The chain carries TRBV28 and TRBJ1-1; unclear D gene. The CDR3 spans 15 residues. Trimming stripped 5 bases from V and 1 base from J, with 14 bases between. Germline CDR1 is MDHEN and CDR2 is SYDVKM. The CDR3 sequence is CASSPYLSPNTEAFF. The DNA for the CDR3 is TGTGCCAGCAGTCCCTACCTAAGCCCGAACACTGAAGCTTTCTTT. The variable domain in full, completed from reference TRBV28 and TRBJ1-1, reads DVKVTQSSRYLVKRTGEKVFLECVQDMDHENMFWYRQDPGLGLRLIYFSYDVKMKEKGDIPEGYSVSREKKERFSLILESASTNQTSMYLCASSPYLSPNTEAFFGQGTRLTVV.

V usage is TRBV20-1 and J usage is TRBJ1-4; D ambiguous. Germline values: CDR1 DFQATT, CDR2 SNEGSKA (reference sequence). The V end lost 5 bases, the J end lost 8 bases, and 9 bases lay between the germline ends. There are 11 residues in the CDR3. CDR3 sequence: CSAPTLEKLFF. CDR3 bases: TGCAGTGCTCCTACCCTCGAAAAACTGTTTTTT.

This clone came up once. This chain connects TRBV5-4 to TRBJ2-7, with D possibly matching TRBD2 (6 bases). CDR3 length equals 14 residues. CDR1 is SGHNT and CDR2 is YYREEE in the germline V gene (reference sequence). Trimming removed 3 bases from V and 3 bases from J, with 13 bases in between. As DNA, the CDR3 is TGTGCCAGCAGCTATTTGGGGGGAGGCTACGAGCAGTACTTC. Its translation is CASSYLGGGYEQYF.

The chain recombines TRBV5-1 with TRBJ2-5; possibly TRBD2 for D (5 bases). Germline CDR1 reads SGHRS; CDR2 reads YFSETQ. This CDR3 region has 16 residues. The ends were cut back, 5 bases at V and 3 bases at J, with 20 bases in the middle. This CDR3 is CASREGGGSGKETQYF. CDR3 coding DNA: TGCGCCAGCAGAGAAGGTGGCGGGTCGGGGAAAGAGACCCAGTACTTC.

The gene calls are TRBV27 and TRBJ2-7, with D perhaps TRBD2 (6 bases). This CDR3 region has 15 residues. V lost 6 bases and J lost 1, with 16 bases in between. In germline, CDR1 is MNHEY, CDR2 SMNVEV (reference sequence). CDR3 coding DNA: TGTGCCAGCAGCCATGGCGGGATTCGGTCCTACGAGCAGTACTTC. Protein product: CASSHGGIRSYEQYF.

The chain couples TRBV6-5 to TRBJ1-6; 10 nucleotides line up with TRBD1. V dropped 5 bases and J dropped 7; count of bases not matched to a gene: 2. Germline CDR1 MNHEY, CDR2 SVGAGI. The length of the CDR3 is 14 residues. The DNA of the CDR3 is TGTGCCAGCAGTCGGGGACAGGGGAATTCACCCCTCCACTTT. Its protein product is CASSRGQGNSPLHF.

The chain uses TRBV7-2 and TRBJ2-2; tentatively, D is TRBD1 (6 bases). CDR1 SGHTA and CDR2 FQGNSA come from the germline V gene. CDR3 length: 15 residues. V lost 1 base and J lost 4, with 10 bases in between. The CDR3 spells CASSLVRGSTGELFF. The CDR3 coding sequence is TGTGCCAGCAGCTTAGTCAGGGGAAGCACCGGGGAGCTGTTTTTT.

The V call is TRBV29-1, the J call TRBJ2-6; a weak D match, TRBD2 (6 bases). This CDR3 contains 15 residues. V dropped 6 bases and J dropped 3 bases, with 15 bases sitting between them. CDR1 and CDR2 (germline): SQVTM, ANQGSEA. The CDR3 reads CSVGGYAGGANVLTF. The CDR3 DNA follows: TGCAGCGTCGGAGGGTATGCGGGTGGGGCCAACGTCCTGACTTTC.

This clone was found a few times. The chain recombines TRBV10-3 with TRBJ2-3; 12 nucleotides agree with TRBD2. V shed 7 bases, J shed 0 bases, and the junction held 8 bases outside the gene matches. The CDR3 runs 17 residues. Germline lookup yields CDR1 ENHRY and CDR2 SYGVKD. The CDR3 nucleotides are TGTGCCATCACCTCTAGCGGGGGGGCTGATAGCACAGATACGCAGTATTTT. This gives the protein CAITSSGGADSTDTQYF.

The rearrangement joins TRBV7-9 to TRBJ1-2; D remains ambiguous. CDR1 and CDR2 from the germline V gene are SEHNR and FQNEAQ (reference sequence). There are 11 residues in the CDR3. V was shortened by 10 bases and J by 1 base, with 7 bases between the two germline ends. CDR3 DNA: TGTGCCATCCCGGGTAACTATGGCTACACCTTC. Translating it yields CAIPGNYGYTF.

The chain is built from TRBV2 and TRBJ1-4, with 8 bases aligning to TRBD1. The CDR3 totals 16 residues. V shed 5 bases and J 8 bases; nucleotides not matched to a gene: 13. Germline V gives CDR1 SNHLY, CDR2 FYNNEI. CDR3 bases: TGTGCCAGCAGTCTGGTCGCGACAGGGGCGGGGGAAAAACTGTTTTTT. This translates into CASSLVATGAGEKLFF.

The chain uses TRBV7-9 and TRBJ2-7; tentatively, D is TRBD1 (5 bases). V was cut by 8 bases and J by 4 bases, with 9 bases left in between. The germline gives CDR1 SEHNR, CDR2 FQNEAQ (reference sequence). The CDR3 extends over 11 amino acids. CDR3 sequence (DNA): TGTGCCAGCGGCCAGGGTTACGAGCAGTACTTC. Translated: CASGQGYEQYF.

The chain carries TRBV5-6 and TRBJ2-5; 11 nucleotides align to TRBD1. The V segment lost 3 bases and the J segment 2 bases; nucleotides outside the gene matches: 3. The CDR3 is made up of 15 amino acids. Germline V gene sequence: CDR1 SGHDT, CDR2 YYEEEE. In DNA form, the CDR3 reads TGTGCCAGCAGCTCCCGGGACAGGGGGCAAGAGACCCAGTACTTC. Protein product: CASSSRDRGQETQYF.

The genes are TRBV21-1 and TRBJ2-5; TRBD2 is the table's D call and was not checked against the DNA. TRBV21-1 is a known pseudogene. This CDR3 contains 17 residues. This chain's CDR3 is CASTNGGASGGQETQYF. In DNA form, the CDR3 reads TGTGCCAGCACCAACGGTGGTGCTAGCGGGGGACAAGAGACCCAGTACTTC.

The CDR3 nucleotides read TGTGCCAGCAGCTTAGCCGAGGGCTCCAACCAGCCCCAGCATTTT. It is translated as CASSLAEGSNQPQHF. This chain links TRBV7-9 with TRBJ1-5; D not resolved. V was shortened by 0 bases and J by 7 bases, with 13 bases between the two germline ends. The CDR3 spans 15 residues. In germline, CDR1 is SEHNR, CDR2 FQNEAQ (reference sequence).

V is TRBV7-2 and J is TRBJ2-3, with a possible D match to TRBD1 (6 bases). Germline V CDR1 and CDR2: SGHTA, FQGNSA. V gave up 3 bases and J gave up 1 base, with 14 bases separating them. There are 16 residues in the CDR3. CDR3 sequence (DNA): TGTGCCAGCAGCTTTCAGGGGCTTAGTGGCACAGATACGCAGTATTTT. It encodes CASSFQGLSGTDTQYF. Variable domain in full (rest from reference TRBV7-2 and TRBJ2-3): GAGVSQSPSNKVTEKGKDVELRCDPISGHTALYWYRQSLGQGLEFLIYFQGNSAPDKSGLPSDRFSAERTGGSVSTLTIQRTQQEDSAVYLCASSFQGLSGTDTQYFGPGTRLTVL.

The CDR3 nucleotides read TGCGCCAGCAGCCCTGGGACTTCCCCAAGAGAGCAGTACTTC. Its protein is CASSPGTSPREQYF. The V call is TRBV4-1, the J call TRBJ2-7; D is perhaps TRBD2 (6 bases). The CDR3 has 14 amino acids. The germline V gene encodes CDR1 MGHRA and CDR2 YSYEKL. V was trimmed by 4 bases and J by 7 bases, leaving 17 bases between them.

This rearrangement joins TRBV29-1 to TRBJ1-6, with 7 bases matching TRBD1. The trim removed 5 bases at V and 12 bases at J, leaving 13 bases unmatched. Germline V gene sequence: CDR1 SQVTM, CDR2 ANQGSEA. CDR3 size: 14 residues. In DNA, the CDR3 is TGCAGCGTTCGAATCGGGACAGACGGTGAACCCCTCCACTTT. Its translation is CSVRIGTDGEPLHF.